This TCR beta chain comes out of a study of T-cell reconstitution after alpha-beta-depleted transplantation in children. Overall study findings and caveats: Surviving recipient T cells and thymic progenitors accounted for the high day-60 TCRbeta diversity observed in some patients. Diversity and T-cell counts at one year after transplant derived mostly from new T cells. Several hundred expanded graft clones reportedly supplied alpha-beta T cells about two months after transplant.

With V trimmed by 4 bases and J by 8 bases, 5 bases remained unmatched. In germline, CDR1 is SQVTM, CDR2 ANQGSEA. The CDR3 runs 11 residues. Unique molecular identifiers were built into the TCRbeta library. Via MiXCR, TCRdb re-called the PCR reads, giving one row per CDR3 protein. The sample carries hundreds of thousands of distinct CDR3 sequences, around a tenth recorded once. This clonotype was counted ten times or more. Its antigen is currently unknown. This chain links TRBV29-1 with TRBJ2-7; 7 positions agree with TRBD1. Sample: peripheral blood, taken 180 days after TCRalphabeta/CD19-depleted stem cell transplant. The clonotype was recovered from a male patient under 10 years old who had a stem cell transplant for chronic granulomatous disease, so the T cells may come from the graft donor. The CDR3 nucleotides read TGCAGCGTTGGACAGGGTTCGAAGCAGTACTTC. This sequence encodes CSVGQGSKQYF.